The 14 T cell receptor beta chains presented below share a single source sample, sequenced in a study of human T cells and chemical hapten exposure. One entry per CDR3 protein results from TCRdb running MiXCR on the RACE reads. The data contain about 250,000 distinct CDR3 sequences, almost 8% of them seen just once; the ten biggest clones take up 0.9% to 1.5%. Time point in this sample: pre-sensitization, week 0. Treatment of the sample: therapeutic diphenylcyclopropenone sensitization with weekly scalp DPC. Specimen: whole blood, collected in connection with sensitization to the hapten diphenylcyclopropenone (DPC). Every receptor here comes from a man aged 18 to 29 with alopecia areata. Some clones in this sample may be carry-over from other donors' samples.

The chain is built from TRBV20-1 and TRBJ2-3; D tentatively reads TRBD1 or TRBD2 (5 bases each). V lost 4 bases to trimming and J lost 6 bases, with 14 bases between them. This CDR3 comprises 13 residues. The germline CDR1 and CDR2 sequences are DFQATT and SNEGSKA (reference sequence). In nucleotides, the CDR3 is TGCAGTGCTACCCACCCCGGGGCGGATACGCAGTATTTT. This encodes CSATHPGADTQYF.

J is TRBJ1-6 and V is TRBV6-6; the D is unclear. Germline V gene sequence: CDR1 MNHNY, CDR2 SVGAGI (reference sequence). This CDR3 spans 14 amino acids. Trimming left V 5 bases short and J 10 bases short, with 15 bases between. The DNA for the CDR3 is TGTGCCAGCAGTAGGCAGGACCCCTCATCACCCCTCCACTTT. This codes for CASSRQDPSSPLHF.

At least ten counts were recorded for this clonotype. The chain couples TRBV11-1 to TRBJ1-1; D is undetermined. CDR1 and CDR2 (germline): SGHAT, FQDESV (reference sequence). The CDR3 runs 13 residues. V was trimmed by 2 bases and J by 1 base, leaving 5 bases between them. CDR3 loop: CASSLTQNTEAFF. Written as DNA, the CDR3 is TGTGCCAGCAGCTTAACCCAGAACACTGAAGCTTTCTTT.

The chain joins TRBV7-9 to TRBJ1-1, with D uncertain. Trimming removed 1 base from V and 1 base from J, with 10 bases in between. The CDR3 is 15 amino acids. In germline, CDR1 is SEHNR, CDR2 FQNEAQ (reference sequence). The CDR3 loop reads CASSLESSENTEAFF. The CDR3 bases are TGTGCCAGCAGCTTAGAATCTTCGGAGAACACTGAAGCTTTCTTT.

The J gene is TRBJ2-2, the V gene TRBV5-1; 9 nucleotides align to TRBD2. Trimming took 1 base from V and 3 from J; bases not matched to a gene: 10. CDR3 size: 18 residues. From germline, CDR1 is SGHRS and CDR2 YFSETQ. CDR3 sequence: CASSLIPRLAGDTGELFF. In DNA form, the CDR3 reads TGCGCCAGCAGCTTGATTCCCCGCTTAGCGGGGGACACCGGGGAGCTGTTTTTT.

This clonotype was detected a few times. V is TRBV11-2 and J is TRBJ2-1; no reliable D call. CDR1 SGHAT and CDR2 FQNNGV come from the germline V gene. The CDR3 is made up of 11 amino acids. The ends were cut back, 5 bases at V and 9 bases at J, with 8 bases in the middle. CDR3 coding DNA: TGTGCCAGCAGCAAGACGGTTGAGCAGTTCTTC. Translating it yields CASSKTVEQFF.

This clonotype turned up a few times. This chain joins TRBV28 and TRBJ1-6; 11 positions agree with TRBD1. The CDR3 covers 16 residues. The V segment lost 3 bases and the J segment 8 bases; nucleotides outside the gene matches: 6. Per germline, CDR1 MDHEN and CDR2 SYDVKM. The CDR3 nucleotides read TGTGCCAGCAGTTTTAGGGGACAGGGGGTCTATTCACCCCTCCACTTT. It yields the protein CASSFRGQGVYSPLHF.

This clonotype was observed a few times. The chain has TRBV6-6 and TRBJ2-5; tentative D call: TRBD1 (6 bases). Germline V lookup: CDR1 MNHNY, CDR2 SVGAGI (reference sequence). The CDR3 has 13 amino acids. V was trimmed by 7 bases and J by 2 bases, leaving 11 bases between them. This CDR3 is CASTLQGQETQYF. The CDR3 nucleotides are TGTGCCAGCACCTTGCAGGGGCAAGAGACCCAGTACTTC.

This clonotype was detected many times. This chain uses TRBV20-1 with TRBJ1-3; possible D gene TRBD1, 6 bases. V dropped 5 bases and J dropped 0 bases, with 11 bases sitting between them. Germline CDR1 reads DFQATT; CDR2 reads SNEGSKA (reference sequence). CDR3 size: 14 residues. CDR3 amino acids: CSAETGGSGNTIYF. Here the CDR3 DNA reads TGCAGTGCTGAGACAGGAGGCTCTGGAAACACCATATATTTT.

There are a few counts of this clonotype. This chain joins TRBV5-5 and TRBJ2-3; D ambiguous. The germline V gene encodes CDR1 SGHKS and CDR2 YYEKEE (reference sequence). This CDR3 has 13 amino acids. V was clipped by 1 base and J by 5 bases, with 8 bases between them. CDR3 sequence reads: CASSLHARDTQYF. CDR3 bases: TGTGCCAGCAGCTTGCATGCGCGAGATACGCAGTATTTT.

This clonotype has more than one count but fewer than ten. The chain carries TRBV7-8 and TRBJ2-4, with D maybe TRBD2 (5 bases). V was pared by 7 bases and J by 0 bases, with 10 bases between. This CDR3 spans 14 amino acids. Germline V gene lookup returns CDR1 SGHVS and CDR2 FQNEAQ. CDR3 DNA sequence: TGTGCCAGCACCGGGAATCTAGCCAAAAACATTCAGTACTTC. Amino acids: CASTGNLAKNIQYF.

The rearrangement uses TRBV20-1 and TRBJ2-5; TRBD1 matches at 11 bases. The CDR3 runs to 15 residues. V lost 4 bases, J lost 5 bases, and 9 bases stayed unmatched. The germline V gene has CDR1 DFQATT and CDR2 SNEGSKA (reference sequence). The CDR3: CSATTGTGGRETQYF. The CDR3 DNA reads as TGCAGTGCTACGACCGGGACAGGGGGTAGGGAGACCCAGTACTTC.

This clonotype appeared a few times. The gene calls are TRBV12-3 or TRBV12-4 and TRBJ1-1; D may be TRBD1 (5 bases). CDR3 length: 14 residues. The V end was cut by 5 bases, the J end by 0 bases, with 10 bases between. The CDR3 reads CASSPQVMNTEAFF. CDR3 DNA: TGTGCCAGCAGTCCACAGGTCATGAACACTGAAGCTTTCTTT.

This clonotype was seen a handful of times. V is TRBV29-1 and J is TRBJ2-1; 8 bases are a match to TRBD2. The CDR3 covers 14 residues. Trimming removed 6 bases from V and 3 bases from J; junction bases left unmatched: 7. From germline, CDR1 is SQVTM and CDR2 ANQGSEA. CDR3 sequence: CSVPVRGDYNEQFF. The CDR3 DNA is TGCAGCGTCCCCGTGCGGGGGGACTACAATGAGCAGTTCTTC.